The 31 T cell receptor beta chains reported below all come from one sample, sequenced in a study of regulatory T cells in long-lasting Graves disease. For TCR beta, libraries came from iRepertoire HTBI primers and Arm-PCR of CDR3 regions. TCRdb re-analysed the multiplex PCR reads in MiXCR, keeping a single row per CDR3 protein. This sample has 510,000 or so distinct CDR3 sequences, with approximately 12% found just once. The time point was: newly diagnosed GD, antithyroid drugs for less than 3 months. From PBMCs, RNA was extracted and then used to make the TCR library. These data also featured in a second study, about T cells in Graves' hyperthyroidism and ophthalmopathy.

This specimen consisted of peripheral blood mononuclear cells (PBMCs), obtained at new diagnosis, from a patient treated with antithyroid drugs. The receptors come from a woman aged 25-40 years with Graves disease.

At least ten counts were recorded for this clonotype. J is TRBJ1-2 and V is TRBV15; D uncertain. This CDR3 comprises 15 residues. Germline CDR1 LNHNV, CDR2 YYDKDF (reference sequence). V lost 0 bases and J 8 bases, leaving 16 bases between the germline ends. The CDR3 sequence: CATSRDFRVLLGYTF. The CDR3, as DNA: TGTGCCACCAGCAGAGATTTTCGGGTTTTATTAGGCTACACCTTC.

This clonotype was found a few times. CDR3 loop: CASKRTVTNEKLFF. The CDR3 region has the DNA TGTGCCAGCAAGCGAACGGTAACTAATGAAAAACTGTTTTTT. The chain is built from TRBV27 and TRBJ1-4; D is ambiguous. V lost 7 bases to trimming and J lost 1 base, with 10 bases between them. The V gene's germline CDR1 is MNHEY and CDR2 SMNVEV (reference sequence). There are 14 residues in the CDR3.

This clonotype was counted at least ten times. V is TRBV18 and J is TRBJ1-1; maybe TRBD1 (6 bases). Trimming removed 0 bases from V and 4 bases from J, with 9 bases in between. CDR1 KGHSH and CDR2 LQKENI come from the germline V gene. The CDR3 is made up of 14 amino acids. The CDR3 DNA reads as TGTGCCAGCTCACCACCCACAGGGTTCACTGAAGCTTTCTTT. Amino acids: CASSPPTGFTEAFF.

In this sample, this clonotype turned up a few times. This CDR3 reads CASSLGDQRYRAYEQYF. The CDR3 DNA is TGTGCCAGCAGCTTGGGGGATCAACGGTACCGGGCCTACGAGCAGTACTTC. The chain links TRBV5-5 to TRBJ2-7; D is uncertain. CDR1 and CDR2 from the germline V gene are SGHKS and YYEKEE (reference sequence). V was trimmed by 0 bases and J by 2 bases, leaving 18 bases between them. The CDR3 covers 17 residues.

This clonotype was counted at least ten times. The rearrangement links TRBV27 to TRBJ2-1, with D possibly TRBD2 on 6 matching bases. Looked up from germline, CDR1 is MNHEY and CDR2 is SMNVEV (reference sequence). The CDR3 is made up of 17 amino acids. Between the trimmed V and J ends, which lost 1 base and 6 bases, there was a span of 19 bases. The CDR3: CASSLLSGALGPNEQFF. The DNA for the CDR3 is TGTGCCAGCAGTTTATTGTCGGGAGCATTGGGCCCCAATGAGCAGTTCTTC.

This clonotype turned up a few times. The rearrangement joins TRBV20-1 to TRBJ2-1, with TRBD2 identical over 8 bases. From germline, CDR1 is DFQATT and CDR2 SNEGSKA (reference sequence). The J segment lost 3 bases and the V segment lost 1 base, leaving 5 bases of the junction unmatched. This CDR3 region has 15 residues. The DNA of the CDR3 is TGCAGTGCTAGAGTTATCGGGAGGGTCTACAATGAGCAGTTCTTC. It is translated as CSARVIGRVYNEQFF.

This clonotype was counted ten times or more. The chain is built from TRBV24-1 and TRBJ2-1; D is possibly TRBD2 (5 bases). V lost 5 bases, J lost 7 bases, and 14 bases lay in between. The germline V gene has CDR1 KGHDR and CDR2 SFDVKD. The CDR3 has 14 amino acids. The CDR3 sequence: CATSGMGEVNEQFF. DNA of the CDR3: TGTGCCACCAGTGGGATGGGAGAGGTGAATGAGCAGTTCTTC.

V is TRBV9 and J is TRBJ1-6; D gene uncertain. This CDR3 is built from 14 residues. Germline loops: CDR1 SGDLS, CDR2 YYNGEE. V gave up 4 bases and J gave up 7 bases, with 12 bases separating them. The CDR3 loop is CASSPLEGNSPLHF. In DNA, the CDR3 is TGTGCCAGCAGCCCCCTTGAAGGGAATTCACCCCTCCACTTT.

This clonotype was picked up many times. This chain joins TRBV11-2 and TRBJ1-5; TRBD1 is a possible D gene (6 bases). Trimming took 6 bases from V and 7 from J, leaving 13 bases between them. The CDR3 contains 13 residues. The V gene's germline CDR1 is SGHAT and CDR2 FQNNGV. CDR3 protein: CASSLQGEQPQHF. The CDR3 DNA follows: TGTGCCAGCAGTTTACAGGGTGAGCAGCCCCAGCATTTT.

At least ten counts were recorded for this clonotype. The J gene is TRBJ1-2, the V gene TRBV29-1, with D possibly TRBD1 on 6 matching bases. CDR1 and CDR2 (germline): SQVTM, ANQGSEA. The CDR3 totals 14 residues. Trimming removed 3 bases at V and 3 bases at J, with 14 bases between. Here the CDR3 reads CSVDKRRQDYGYTF. DNA for the CDR3: TGCAGCGTTGACAAACGAAGACAGGACTATGGCTACACCTTC.

This clonotype was observed at least ten times. This sequence joins TRBV28 and TRBJ2-5; 13 bases agree with TRBD2. Per the germline V gene, CDR1 is MDHEN and CDR2 is SYDVKM. This CDR3 is built from 15 residues. V was pared by 5 bases and J by 10 bases, with 10 bases of the junction left unmatched. The CDR3 sequence is CASSAGTSGERDQYF. The DNA of the CDR3 is TGTGCCAGCAGTGCCGGGACTAGCGGGGAGAGAGACCAGTACTTC.

This clonotype was seen ten or more times. This rearrangement joins TRBV11-2 to TRBJ1-5; 9 nucleotides align to TRBD1. The germline V gene has CDR1 SGHAT and CDR2 FQNNGV. With 5 bases clipped from V and 1 base from J, the junction kept 6 bases outside the gene matches. The CDR3 totals 16 residues. CDR3: CASSRADRGSNQPQHF. In DNA, the CDR3 is TGTGCCAGCAGCCGGGCCGACAGGGGGAGCAATCAGCCCCAGCATTTT.

This clonotype was seen a few times. The V gene is TRBV20-1, the J gene TRBJ1-1; no clear D. Germline lookup yields CDR1 DFQATT and CDR2 SNEGSKA (reference sequence). Between the trimmed V and J ends, which lost 3 bases and 2 bases, there was a span of 10 bases. This CDR3 region has 13 residues. In DNA, the CDR3 is TGCAGTGCTAGTGCGGCAGAAAACACTGAAGCTTTCTTT. Its protein is CSASAAENTEAFF.

This clonotype was observed many times. This chain connects TRBV7-2 to TRBJ1-4; D is undetermined. CDR1 SGHTA and CDR2 FQGNSA come from the germline V gene. Trimming left V 5 bases short and J 5 bases short, with 18 bases between. This CDR3 region has 16 residues. The CDR3 loop reads CASSPEPPQSNEKLFF. The CDR3 DNA sequence: TGTGCCAGCAGCCCCGAGCCTCCGCAATCGAATGAAAAACTGTTTTTT.

This clonotype has ten or more counts. This sequence joins TRBV28 and TRBJ2-7; 9 positions agree with TRBD2. This CDR3 spans 14 amino acids. From germline, CDR1 is MDHEN and CDR2 SYDVKM. V lost 6 bases to trimming and J lost 3 bases; unmatched junction nucleotides: 6. The CDR3 DNA follows: TGTGCCAGCAGGAGGCTAGCGGGAAGCTACGAGCAGTACTTC. It codes for CASRRLAGSYEQYF.

The chain joins TRBV5-1 to TRBJ2-7; maybe TRBD2 (6 bases). The length of the CDR3 is 19 residues. Trimming took 3 bases from V and 6 from J, leaving 31 bases between them. Germline lookup yields CDR1 SGHRS and CDR2 YFSETQ. CDR3 protein: CASSWTRAPSGVLRGEQYF. CDR3 in DNA: TGCGCCAGCAGCTGGACACGCGCCCCGTCGGGGGTCCTGCGTGGCGAGCAGTACTTC.

This clonotype occurred many times. A junction end diverges from the germline sequence, so it may reflect a read error. The chain joins TRBV9 to TRBJ2-1; D might be TRBD2 (5 bases). Germline V gene data show CDR1 as SGDLS and CDR2 as YYNGEE. CDR3 length equals 16 residues. The CDR3: CASSVDGGPAYSEQFF. The CDR3 region has the DNA TGTGCCAGCAGCGTAGACGGCGGGCCAGCCTACAGTGAGCAGTTCTTC.

Concerning this clonotype: This clone may be a read error of a much larger clone one base away. The rearrangement uses TRBV6-5 and TRBJ1-3; D remains ambiguous. Germline V gives CDR1 MNHEY, CDR2 SVGAGI. V was clipped by 4 bases and J by 0 bases, with 7 bases between them. The CDR3 is 14 amino acids. The CDR3 sequence: CASSCAASGNTIYF. The CDR3 DNA reads TGTGCCAGCAGTTGCGCTGCCTCTGGAAACACCATATATTTT.

The table lists this clonotype with many counts. V usage is TRBV9 and J usage is TRBJ2-7; weak D call: TRBD1 (5 bases). The CDR3 has 15 residues. The V and J ends lost 1 base and 9 bases respectively, with 20 bases between them. Germline lookup yields CDR1 SGDLS and CDR2 YYNGEE. The DNA for the CDR3 is TGTGCCAGCAGCGTAAGCCCCCATCAACAGGATCCGCAGTACTTC. This sequence encodes CASSVSPHQQDPQYF. The variable domain in full, completed from reference TRBV9 and TRBJ2-7, reads DSGVTQTPKHLITATGQRVTLRCSPRSGDLSVYWYQQSLDQGLQFLIQYYNGEERAKGNILERFSAQQFPDLHSELNLSSLELGDSALYFCASSVSPHQQDPQYFGPGTRLTVT.

This clonotype was recorded at least ten times. The chain links TRBV9 to TRBJ1-5; no definite D call. Germline CDR1 SGDLS, CDR2 YYNGEE. Deletions cut 4 bases from V and 5 bases from J, with 13 bases between. This CDR3 is built from 14 residues. CDR3 nucleotide sequence: TGTGCCAGCAGCTCCCCCAGGCGGGATCAGCCCCAGCATTTT. Encoded protein: CASSSPRRDQPQHF.

Notes on this clonotype: A read error may account for a junction end that differs from germline. The J gene is TRBJ2-1, the V gene TRBV7-8; 8 bases are shared with TRBD2. From germline, CDR1 is SGHVS and CDR2 FQNEAQ. This CDR3 is built from 16 residues. The CDR3, as DNA: TGTGCCAGCAGCTTAGAGACTAGCGCTCCCTACAATAAGCAGTTCTTC. Translation: CASSLETSAPYNKQFF.

This clonotype has only a few counts. The chain recombines TRBV3-1 with TRBJ2-2; 10 bases agree with TRBD1. Looked up from germline, CDR1 is LGHDT and CDR2 is YNNKEL (reference sequence). J gave up 8 bases and V 0 bases, and 9 bases lay outside the gene matches. The CDR3 totals 17 residues. The chain's CDR3 is CASSQDPRDRGQGELFF. In DNA, the CDR3 is TGTGCCAGCAGCCAAGACCCGAGAGACAGGGGGCAAGGGGAGCTGTTTTTT.

This clonotype showed up many times. The rearrangement uses TRBV6-5 and TRBJ1-3; D gene ambiguous. Germline assignment: CDR1 MNHEY and CDR2 SVGAGI. The length of the CDR3 is 16 residues. Trimming removed 0 bases from V and 0 bases from J, with 9 bases in between. CDR3 coding DNA: TGTGCCAGCAGTTACTCACAGTTGAGCTCTGGAAACACCATATATTTT. It encodes CASSYSQLSSGNTIYF.

This clonotype was seen at least ten times. The gene calls are TRBV6-5 and TRBJ1-2; 7 nucleotides line up with TRBD1. The junction had 5 bases not matched to a gene; V was cut back by 0 bases and J by 4 bases. The CDR3 runs 15 residues. The germline V gene has CDR1 MNHEY and CDR2 SVGAGI. DNA of the CDR3: TGTGCCAGCAGTTACTCATCAGGGGGTACCTATGGCTACACCTTC. It translates to CASSYSSGGTYGYTF.

The table lists this clonotype with many counts. The chain couples TRBV10-3 to TRBJ1-1; D call uncertain. The V end lost 4 bases, the J end lost 0 bases, and 6 bases lay between the germline ends. Germline values: CDR1 ENHRY, CDR2 SYGVKD. The CDR3 has 13 residues. Here the CDR3 reads CAISGRLNTEAFF. CDR3 bases: TGTGCCATCAGTGGAAGGCTGAACACTGAAGCTTTCTTT.

This clonotype has a count of ten or more. The rearrangement joins TRBV4-2 to TRBJ1-6, with D uncertain. Germline V gene lookup returns CDR1 LGHNA and CDR2 YNFKEQ. Trimming cost V 4 bases and J 7 bases, with 14 bases left between them. This CDR3 comprises 15 residues. The CDR3 coding sequence is TGTGCCAGCAGCCGGGTATGGGAAGACAATTCACCCCTCCACTTT. Its protein is CASSRVWEDNSPLHF.

This clonotype has a count of ten or more. The genes are TRBV6-5 and TRBJ1-2, with 9 bases fitting TRBD1. The CDR3 is made up of 14 amino acids. The V gene end was trimmed by 4 bases and the J gene end by 7 bases; junction bases not matched to a gene: 7. Germline V CDR1 and CDR2: MNHEY, SVGAGI. The DNA of the CDR3 is TGTGCCAGCAGTTGGGGACAGGGTTTGAGTGGCTACACCTTC. Amino acids: CASSWGQGLSGYTF.

This clonotype turned up a few times. The genes are TRBV9 and TRBJ2-7, with 7 bases fitting TRBD2. V trimming: 4 bases; J trimming: 0 bases; junction bases outside the gene matches: 7. Germline V gives CDR1 SGDLS, CDR2 YYNGEE. The CDR3 contains 15 residues. This CDR3 reads CASSTTASGSYEQYF. In DNA, the CDR3 is TGTGCCAGCAGCACCACAGCTAGCGGCTCCTACGAGCAGTACTTC.

The table lists this clonotype with many counts. The chain uses TRBV20-1 and TRBJ2-1; D might be TRBD2 (6 bases). CDR1 and CDR2 (germline): DFQATT, SNEGSKA (reference sequence). Trimming removed 6 bases from V and 5 bases from J, with 14 bases in between. The CDR3 loop spans 13 amino acids. The CDR3: CSAPGGGNNEQFF. Here the CDR3 DNA reads TGCAGTGCCCCCGGGGGAGGAAACAATGAGCAGTTCTTC.

This clonotype was seen repeatedly, ten times or more. This sequence joins TRBV20-1 and TRBJ2-7; D unresolved. V gave up 1 base and J gave up 7 bases, with 20 bases separating them. The CDR3 covers 15 residues. CDR1 and CDR2 from the germline V gene are DFQATT and SNEGSKA (reference sequence). The CDR3 region is CSARVTDHKLREQYF. In nucleotides, the CDR3 is TGCAGTGCTAGAGTGACCGATCATAAACTAAGGGAGCAGTACTTC.

A word on this clonotype: A much larger clonotype is one base distant, so this may be a read error. The chain couples TRBV4-1 to TRBJ2-7, with D possibly being TRBD2 (6 bases). The CDR3 length is 14 residues. Germline V gene data show CDR1 as MGHRA and CDR2 as YSYEKL. This CDR3 is CTSSQGGSDYEQYF. The CDR3 DNA sequence: TGCACCAGCAGCCAAGGAGGGTCAGACTACGAGCAGTACTTC.